The 11 T cell receptor beta chains given below trace back to one sample, sequenced in a study of cytomegalovirus exposure and HLA in healthy donors. Researchers ran the PCR with 60 Vbeta and 13 Jbeta primers. Libraries were prepared by immunoSEQ multiplex PCR; TCRdb keeps only in-frame clonotypes and omits some of them. The sample yields around 200,000 clones, of which the top ten take up about 1%. The sequencing sample was made of PBMCs. The receptors were sampled from a girl aged 2 to 10 in good health and CMV-seropositive.

V is TRBV6-1 and J is TRBJ2-5, with 11 bases lining up with TRBD2. The J call may be faulty, since TRBJ2-7 better matches the DNA end. Germline assignment: CDR1 MNHNS and CDR2 SASEGT. The CDR3 has 15 residues. This CDR3 is CASTEGLADSYEQYF. CDR3 bases: TGTGCCAGCACTGAGGGACTAGCGGACTCCTACGAGCAGTACTTC.

The chain has TRBV27 and TRBJ1-2; the match to TRBD1 covers 7 bases. CDR3 length: 16 amino acids. Per the germline V gene, CDR1 is MNHEY and CDR2 is SMNVEV (reference sequence). Losses at the gene ends were 2 bases for V and 4 bases for J; bases not matched to a gene: 10. In DNA, the CDR3 is TGTGCCAGCAGTTTACGTCCGGGACAGAGCTTCTATGGCTACACCTTC. It yields the protein CASSLRPGQSFYGYTF.

V is TRBV4-2 and J is TRBJ2-3; 8 nucleotides line up with TRBD2. The CDR3 is made up of 13 amino acids. Germline trimming cut 0 bases from V and 10 bases from J; bases unmatched to any gene: 3. CDR1 LGHNA and CDR2 YNFKEQ come from the germline V gene. CDR3 in DNA: TGTGCCAGCAGCCAAGATCGGGGGGGTTCGCAGTATTTT. Residues: CASSQDRGGSQYF.

CDR3 residues: CASSQEGAGLGAFF. The CDR3 bases are TGCGCCAGCAGCCAAGAAGGGGCAGGATTAGGGGCTTTCTTT. The J gene is TRBJ1-1, the V gene TRBV4-1, with a weak D call TRBD1 (5 bases). Germline-derived CDR1 and CDR2 are MGHRA and YSYEKL. Between the trimmed V and J ends, which lost 0 bases and 11 bases, there was a span of 16 bases. The CDR3 consists of 14 residues.

V usage is TRBV15 and J usage is TRBJ2-6, with 11 bases that match TRBD1. Losses at the gene ends were 3 bases for V and 0 bases for J; bases not matched to a gene: 7. The germline V gene has CDR1 LNHNV and CDR2 YYDKDF (reference sequence). The CDR3 consists of 19 residues. CDR3 nucleotides: TGTGCCACCAGCAGGGCTCGGACAGGGGGCCACTCTGGGGCCAACGTCCTGACTTTC. Its protein is CATSRARTGGHSGANVLTF.

This rearrangement joins TRBV2 to TRBJ2-7, with 7 bases matching TRBD1. This CDR3 is 13 amino acids long. CDR1 is SNHLY, CDR2 FYNNEI, per germline. V shed 8 bases, J shed 2 bases, and the junction held 6 bases outside the gene matches. CDR3: CASHGTGAYEQYF. CDR3 DNA sequence: TGTGCCAGCCATGGAACAGGGGCCTACGAGCAGTACTTC.

This chain joins TRBV28 and TRBJ1-1; D is unclear. Trimming stripped 6 bases from V and 3 bases from J, with 5 bases between. The CDR3 spans 11 residues. Looked up from germline, CDR1 is MDHEN and CDR2 is SYDVKM. The CDR3 DNA sequence: TGTGCCAGCAGCGGGGACACTGAAGCTTTCTTT. It codes for CASSGDTEAFF.

The chain is built from TRBV5-1 and TRBJ1-2, with a possible D match to TRBD1 (5 bases). V lost 8 bases, J lost 4 bases, and 21 bases lay in between. Germline assignment: CDR1 SGHRS and CDR2 YFSETQ. The CDR3 totals 15 residues. This CDR3 reads CARGKQATRGYGYTF. In nucleotides, the CDR3 is TGCGCCAGAGGTAAACAGGCCACTCGCGGCTATGGCTACACCTTC.

The gene calls are TRBV7-9 and TRBJ1-1; 8 positions agree with TRBD1. This CDR3 is 14 amino acids long. Germline values: CDR1 SEHNR, CDR2 FQNEAQ (reference sequence). V shed 5 bases and J 10 bases; nucleotides not matched to a gene: 12. CDR3 in amino acids: CASSKRSGGEAAFF. DNA for the CDR3: TGTGCCAGCAGCAAGAGATCAGGGGGCGAAGCAGCTTTCTTT.

The chain uses TRBV18 and TRBJ1-1, with 8 bases identical to TRBD1. V lost 5 bases and J lost 4; bases outside the gene matches: 6. The germline V gene encodes CDR1 KGHSH and CDR2 LQKENI. The CDR3 runs to 14 residues. CDR3 DNA: TGTGCCAGCTCAGCCGGACAGGGAGGCACTGAAGCTTTCTTT. As protein: CASSAGQGGTEAFF.

The chain carries TRBV28 and TRBJ2-7; D not resolved. CDR3 length: 14 residues. Germline V lookup: CDR1 MDHEN, CDR2 SYDVKM. V was pared by 1 base and J by 1 base, with 8 bases between. The chain's CDR3 is CASSLSRPSYEQYF. The CDR3 nucleotides are TGTGCCAGCAGTTTATCCAGGCCTTCCTACGAGCAGTACTTC.